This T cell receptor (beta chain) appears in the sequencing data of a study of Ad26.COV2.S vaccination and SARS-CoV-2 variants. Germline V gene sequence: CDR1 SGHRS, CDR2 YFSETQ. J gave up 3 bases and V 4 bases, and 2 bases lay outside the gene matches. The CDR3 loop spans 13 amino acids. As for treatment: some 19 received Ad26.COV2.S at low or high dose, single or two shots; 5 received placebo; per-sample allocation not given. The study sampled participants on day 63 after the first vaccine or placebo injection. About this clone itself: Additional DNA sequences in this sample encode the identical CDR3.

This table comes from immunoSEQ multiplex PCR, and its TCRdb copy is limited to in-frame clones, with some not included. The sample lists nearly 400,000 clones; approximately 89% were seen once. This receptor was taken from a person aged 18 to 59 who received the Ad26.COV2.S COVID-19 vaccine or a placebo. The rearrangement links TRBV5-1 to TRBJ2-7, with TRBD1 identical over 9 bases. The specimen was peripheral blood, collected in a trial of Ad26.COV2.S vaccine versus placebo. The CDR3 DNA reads TGCGCCAGCAGCCTGACAGGGGGCTACGAGCAGTACTTC. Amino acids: CASSLTGGYEQYF. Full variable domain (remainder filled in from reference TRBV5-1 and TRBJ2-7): KAGVTQTPRYLIKTRGQQVTLSCSPISGHRSVSWYQQTPGQGLQFLFEYFSETQRNKGNFPGRFSGRQFSNSRSEMNVSTLELGDSALYLCASSLTGGYEQYFGPGTRLTVT.